The T cell receptor (beta chain) under discussion was sequenced for a study of OX40 agonist ivuxolimab in advanced cancers. Study as a whole: Intravenous ivuxolimab at 0.01 to 10 mg/kg was given to patients every 2 weeks.

Method: immunoSEQ multiplex PCR; TCRdb's copy keeps in-frame clones and lacks some. Of about 79,000 clones in the sample, under 85% are singletons; the top ten hold more than 3.5%. Study-wide points: At doses 0.1 to 3.0 mg/kg, CD4+ and CD8+ clones expanded. In general, CD8+ T cells held more expanded clones than CD4+ did, on average.

Turning to this clone: Its antigen is unknown.

Any history of autoimmune disease or systemic immunosuppression disqualified patients. V lost 5 bases, J lost 5 bases, and 10 bases lay in between. The CDR3 totals 13 residues. The germline gives CDR1 SGHTA, CDR2 FQGTGA. The clonotype comes from an adult with an advanced solid tumor such as melanoma, head and neck, liver or kidney cancer. The sample was CD4+ or CD8+ T cells sorted from blood, taken in a trial of the OX40 agonist ivuxolimab. The chain combines TRBV7-3 with TRBJ2-1, with D maybe TRBD1 (5 bases). The CDR3 here is CASSMGHDNEQFF. DNA for the CDR3: TGTGCCAGCAGCATGGGGCACGACAATGAGCAGTTCTTC.